This T cell receptor beta chain was retrieved from a study of T cell repertoires in cytomegalovirus infection. At the level of the study: Recently identified HLA-C-restricted CMV epitopes were among the peptides used. TCR beta signatures that were public indicated CMV infection and matching HLA type.

TCRdb used MiXCR to reprocess the reads, holding one entry per CDR3 protein. Of some 940,000 distinct CDR3 sequences listed, around 29% are singletons. Study-wide results and caveats: The ex vivo response was dominated by HLA-C-restricted CMV-specific TCR beta clonotypes.

About this clonotype: The antigen remains unidentified.

This CDR3 has 14 residues. Deletions cut 10 bases from V and 2 bases from J, with 16 bases between. CDR1 SEHNR and CDR2 FQNEAQ come from the germline V gene (reference sequence). The source material was cultured CD8+ T cells from PBMCs, sampled from culture after CMV antigen stimulation. The chain combines TRBV7-9 with TRBJ2-3; a weak D match, TRBD2 (5 bases). The clonotype originates from a human donor in good health (CMV status not recorded). Some clones in this sample may be carry-over from other donors' samples. CDR3: CATQAGSDTDTQYF. Here the CDR3 DNA reads TGTGCCACCCAAGCCGGTAGCGACACAGATACGCAGTATTTT. Full variable domain (outside the CDR3, taken from reference TRBV7-9 and TRBJ2-3): DTGVSQNPRHKITKRGQNVTFRCDPISEHNRLYWYRQTLGQGPEFLTYFQNEAQLEKSRLLSDRFSAERPKGSFSTLEIQRTEQGDSAMYLCATQAGSDTDTQYFGPGTRLTVL.